A single sample is the source of the 32 T cell receptor beta chains below, sequenced in a study of blood T cell repertoires in COVID-19. Repertoires were generated with immunoSEQ multiplex PCR, while TCRdb's copy carries only in-frame clones and drops some. Here the sample spans tens of thousands of clones, 82% being singletons. The specimen was peripheral blood. Receptor source: a woman aged 60 to 75 with acute or convalescent COVID-19.

This sequence joins TRBV30 and TRBJ2-3; 9 bases line up with TRBD2. The V segment lost 3 bases and the J segment 8 bases; nucleotides outside the gene matches: 3. The CDR3 has 12 amino acids. In germline, CDR1 is GTSNPN, CDR2 SVGIG (reference sequence). The CDR3 loop reads CAWRTLAGTQYF. The CDR3 nucleotides are TGTGCCTGGAGGACACTAGCGGGTACGCAGTATTTT.

The chain links TRBV2 to TRBJ1-6, with 10 bases fitting TRBD1. The CDR3 is 19 amino acids. Germline CDR1 reads SNHLY; CDR2 reads FYNNEI. V was pared by 4 bases and J by 14 bases, with 23 bases of the junction left unmatched. The CDR3 coding sequence is TGTGCCAGCAGTGCATCGTCGAGGACAGGGGGTCTTTCGAGCTTGACCCTCCACTTT. This gives the protein CASSASSRTGGLSSLTLHF.

The rearrangement joins TRBV19 to TRBJ2-7; 9 positions agree with TRBD1. The CDR3 consists of 14 residues. Germline V gene sequence: CDR1 LNHDA, CDR2 SQIVND (reference sequence). The ends lost 5 bases at V and 4 bases at J; junction bases unmatched: 6. The DNA of the CDR3 is TGTGCCAGTAGTGACCGGGACAGGGTTTACGAGCAGTACTTC. Its protein product is CASSDRDRVYEQYF.

This chain uses TRBV9 with TRBJ2-7, with 12 bases identical to TRBD2. The germline gives CDR1 SGDLS, CDR2 YYNGEE. This CDR3 has 15 amino acids. V lost 4 bases to trimming and J lost 2 bases; unmatched junction nucleotides: 4. The CDR3 protein is CASSNGLAGTYEQYF. CDR3 in DNA: TGTGCCAGCAGCAACGGACTAGCGGGGACCTACGAGCAGTACTTC.

The chain employs TRBV3-1 (or the pseudogene TRBV3-2) and TRBJ1-4; TRBD1 agrees at 7 bases. V lost 2 bases, J lost 6 bases, and 6 bases stayed unmatched. The CDR3 totals 15 residues. CDR1 is LGHDT and CDR2 is YNNKEL in the germline V gene (reference sequence). The CDR3 sequence is CASSQRTGNHEKLFF. DNA of the CDR3: TGTGCCAGCAGCCAACGGACAGGAAACCATGAAAAACTGTTTTTT.

This chain connects TRBV6-5 to TRBJ1-5; D not certain. CDR1 is MNHEY and CDR2 is SVGAGI in the germline V gene. This CDR3 spans 13 amino acids. The V gene lost 2 bases and the J gene lost 4 bases, with 6 bases spanning the gap. The DNA for the CDR3 is TGTGCCAGCAGTTACAACGGGAATCAGCCCCAGCATTTT. Translated, it gives CASSYNGNQPQHF.

This chain joins TRBV7-4 and TRBJ1-1; 8 bases are a match to TRBD1. Germline V gene lookup returns CDR1 SGHVT and CDR2 SQSDAQ. The CDR3 consists of 16 residues. The ends lost 5 bases at V and 5 bases at J; junction bases unmatched: 13. CDR3 loop: CASSLRARQGTTEAFF. DNA for the CDR3: TGTGCCAGCAGCCTTAGGGCAAGACAGGGGACGACTGAAGCTTTCTTT.

The chain couples TRBV6-5 to TRBJ1-5, with D perhaps matching TRBD1 (5 bases). There are 16 residues in the CDR3. V was trimmed by 0 bases and J by 2 bases, leaving 11 bases between them. CDR1 and CDR2 from the germline V gene are MNHEY and SVGAGI. The CDR3 DNA follows: TGTGCCAGCAGTTACTCAGTCCCGGGGGGCAATCAGCCCCAGCATTTT. Its protein is CASSYSVPGGNQPQHF.

V and J are TRBV6-6 and TRBJ2-7; 16 positions match TRBD2. CDR1 and CDR2 from the germline V gene are MNHNY and SVGAGI (reference sequence). The V gene end was trimmed by 5 bases and the J gene end by 5 bases; junction bases not matched to a gene: 12. This CDR3 region has 18 residues. CDR3 residues: CASSPSGTSGRASNEQYF. The CDR3 DNA follows: TGTGCCAGCAGTCCCTCGGGGACTAGCGGGAGGGCCTCTAACGAGCAGTACTTC.

The rearrangement joins TRBV9 to TRBJ1-6, with D unclear. This CDR3 comprises 15 residues. Germline values: CDR1 SGDLS, CDR2 YYNGEE. Trimming pared 2 bases from V and 7 bases from J, leaving 13 bases between. CDR3 loop: CASSVSSGRNSPLHF. For the CDR3, the DNA is TGTGCCAGCAGCGTGTCAAGCGGGCGAAATTCACCCCTCCACTTT.

The V gene is TRBV27, the J gene TRBJ1-1, with 9 bases lining up with TRBD1. The germline CDR1 and CDR2 sequences are MNHEY and SMNVEV (reference sequence). After removal of 5 bases from V and 1 base from J, the junction contained 8 bases not matched to a gene. The CDR3 contains 16 residues. CDR3 coding DNA: TGTGCCAGCAGTCCCGGACAGGGGAGGAGGAACACTGAAGCTTTCTTT. This gives the protein CASSPGQGRRNTEAFF.

The genes are TRBV10-3 and TRBJ1-2, with D possibly TRBD1 on 6 matching bases. The V and J ends lost 7 bases and 0 bases respectively, with 12 bases between them. Germline V lookup: CDR1 ENHRY, CDR2 SYGVKD. The CDR3 has 14 residues. The CDR3 sequence: CAINSQGANYGYTF. The CDR3 bases are TGTGCCATCAATTCACAGGGAGCTAACTATGGCTACACCTTC.

The chain couples TRBV15 to TRBJ2-4; a weak D match, TRBD1 (6 bases). Germline values: CDR1 LNHNV, CDR2 YYDKDF (reference sequence). The CDR3 is 14 amino acids. V was trimmed by 0 bases and J by 6 bases, leaving 9 bases between them. CDR3 coding DNA: TGTGCCACCAGCAGAGACAGGGGTGGAAACATTCAGTACTTC. Amino acid sequence: CATSRDRGGNIQYF.

This chain uses TRBV11-1 with TRBJ2-1; a possible D gene is TRBD1 (6 bases). There are 16 residues in the CDR3. V lost 3 bases and J 1 base, leaving 13 bases between the germline ends. Germline V lookup: CDR1 SGHAT, CDR2 FQDESV (reference sequence). The CDR3 bases are TGTGCCAGCAGCTTCGGTGGCAGGGGTTCCTACAATGAGCAGTTCTTC. It codes for CASSFGGRGSYNEQFF.

This chain uses TRBV5-1 with TRBJ1-1, with 8 bases matching TRBD1. Trimming removed 3 bases from V and 5 bases from J; junction bases left unmatched: 6. The CDR3 covers 14 residues. The germline gives CDR1 SGHRS, CDR2 YFSETQ. Here the CDR3 reads CASSSGQDVTEAFF. CDR3 DNA: TGCGCCAGCAGCTCGGGACAGGATGTGACTGAAGCTTTCTTT.

The CDR3 DNA is TGTGCCAGCAGCCAAGTCGGGACAGAAGCAGATACGCAGTATTTT. This codes for CASSQVGTEADTQYF. The V call is TRBV14, the J call TRBJ2-3; TRBD1 agrees at 7 bases. V trimming: 1 base; J trimming: 4 bases; junction bases outside the gene matches: 5. Germline V gene sequence: CDR1 SGHDN, CDR2 FVKESK. CDR3 length: 15 residues.

The rearrangement uses TRBV7-8 and TRBJ2-1, with D maybe TRBD2 (5 bases). The germline V gene encodes CDR1 SGHVS and CDR2 FQNEAQ. The CDR3 extends over 19 amino acids. The V and J ends lost 1 base and 7 bases respectively, with 26 bases between them. Here the CDR3 DNA reads TGTGCCAGCAGCTTAGTGGATCGCAGCTCCTACTCTGCGGGTAATGAGCAGTTCTTC. Encoded protein: CASSLVDRSSYSAGNEQFF.

V gene TRBV11-2 combines with J gene TRBJ1-4, with D unresolved. The germline V gene encodes CDR1 SGHAT and CDR2 FQNNGV. CDR3 length: 17 amino acids. Trimming removed 5 bases at V and 0 bases at J, with 16 bases between. The CDR3 DNA reads TGTGCCAGCAGCCCCCACGGGGTGGGCGCAACTAATGAAAAACTGTTTTTT. Translation: CASSPHGVGATNEKLFF.

The chain recombines TRBV11-2 with TRBJ2-1; D is perhaps TRBD2 (7 bases). This CDR3 region has 16 residues. Germline values: CDR1 SGHAT, CDR2 FQNNGV. V was clipped by 0 bases and J by 4 bases, with 13 bases between them. The CDR3 spells CASSLEGGARYNEQFF. For the CDR3, the DNA is TGTGCCAGCAGCTTAGAAGGGGGGGCAAGATACAATGAGCAGTTCTTC. Looking up the rest from reference TRBV11-2 and TRBJ2-1 gives the full variable domain: EAGVAQSPRYKIIEKRQSVAFWCNPISGHATLYWYQQILGQGPKLLIQFQNNGVVDDSQLPKDRFSAERLKGVDSTLKIQPAKLEDSAVYLCASSLEGGARYNEQFFGPGTRLTVL.

This chain joins TRBV9 and TRBJ2-2; no clear D. Trimming removed 4 bases at V and 2 bases at J, with 9 bases between. This CDR3 is built from 14 residues. Germline V gene sequence: CDR1 SGDLS, CDR2 YYNGEE. CDR3 nucleotides: TGTGCCAGCAGCCCGCGACTTAACACCGGGGAGCTGTTTTTT. It is translated as CASSPRLNTGELFF.

This chain uses TRBV5-1 with TRBJ1-1; unclear D gene. Per germline, CDR1 SGHRS and CDR2 YFSETQ. Trimming removed 5 bases from V and 1 base from J, with 9 bases in between. The CDR3 loop spans 13 amino acids. CDR3 amino acids: CASSPTGNTEAFF. The CDR3 region has the DNA TGCGCCAGCAGTCCCACTGGGAACACTGAAGCTTTCTTT.

The chain is built from TRBV5-1 and TRBJ2-7; D unclear. CDR3 length equals 14 residues. Germline values: CDR1 SGHRS, CDR2 YFSETQ. Trimming shortened V by 0 bases and J by 0 bases, and 7 bases separated the two germline ends. CDR3 bases: TGCGCCAGCAGCTTGGACAGTATCTCCTACGAGCAGTACTTC. It specifies CASSLDSISYEQYF.

J is TRBJ2-5 and V is TRBV30, with TRBD1 matching over 9 bases. This CDR3 contains 16 residues. Germline V gene sequence: CDR1 GTSNPN, CDR2 SVGIG (reference sequence). The junction had 7 bases not matched to a gene; V was cut back by 2 bases and J by 0 bases. CDR3 loop: CAWSMGTGNYQETQYF. CDR3 DNA: TGTGCCTGGAGTATGGGGACAGGGAATTACCAAGAGACCCAGTACTTC.

The CDR3 DNA reads as TGTGCCAGCAGCCCAGGGACAGGGCGTACTGGAAACACCATATATTTT. Protein product: CASSPGTGRTGNTIYF. The chain couples TRBV11-2 to TRBJ1-3; 9 bases align to TRBD1. The trim removed 5 bases at V and 2 bases at J, leaving 7 bases unmatched. CDR3 length equals 16 residues. Per the germline V gene, CDR1 is SGHAT and CDR2 is FQNNGV.

The rearrangement uses TRBV18 and TRBJ2-1; D possibly corresponds to TRBD2 (6 bases). Trimming removed 4 bases from V and 10 bases from J, with 17 bases in between. Germline CDR1 and CDR2: KGHSH and LQKENI. The CDR3 consists of 14 residues. The CDR3 here is CASSQSGPNSEQFF. The DNA for the CDR3 is TGTGCCAGCTCACAAAGCGGGCCGAACTCCGAGCAGTTCTTC. The full variable domain, in which reference TRBV18 and TRBJ2-1 provide the parts outside the CDR3, is NAGVMQNPRHLVRRRGQEARLRCSPMKGHSHVYWYRQLPEEGLKFMVYLQKENIIDESGMPKERFSAEFPKEGPSILRIQQVVRGDSAAYFCASSQSGPNSEQFFGPGTRLTVL.

This clone was detected once. At one of its ends the junction is not consistent with the germline gene, which may arise from a read error. The CDR3 spells CASSHSRGRTTDTQYF. CDR3 coding DNA: TGTGCCAGCAGTCACTCCAGGGGAAGGACTACAGATACGCAGTATTTT. The chain links TRBV6-6 to TRBJ2-3; D might be TRBD1 (6 bases). CDR3 length equals 16 residues. The germline gives CDR1 MNHNY, CDR2 SVGAGI (reference sequence).

The V gene is TRBV19, the J gene TRBJ2-5; 7 bases are shared with TRBD1. V shed 6 bases and J 2 bases; nucleotides not matched to a gene: 9. Germline CDR1 reads LNHDA; CDR2 reads SQIVND (reference sequence). This CDR3 has 15 residues. The chain's CDR3 is CASSPRGGIQETQYF. CDR3 DNA sequence: TGTGCCAGTAGCCCCAGAGGGGGCATACAAGAGACCCAGTACTTC.

The chain carries TRBV25-1 and TRBJ2-7; D is possibly TRBD2 (7 bases). The CDR3 runs 13 residues. V gave up 4 bases and J gave up 6 bases, with 13 bases separating them. Germline V lookup: CDR1 MGHDK, CDR2 SYGVNS. For the CDR3, the DNA is TGTGCCAGCAGTGGCAACAGGGAGGGCGAGCAGTACTTC. Amino acid sequence: CASSGNREGEQYF.

The chain recombines TRBV12-5 with TRBJ2-7; the match to TRBD1 covers 10 bases. V dropped 1 base and J dropped 5; count of bases not matched to a gene: 8. CDR3 length: 16 residues. Germline V CDR1 and CDR2: LGHNT, FRNRAP. The CDR3 bases are TGTGCTAGTGGTTTGGGGTACGCGGGACAGGGGAACGAGCAGTACTTC. This sequence encodes CASGLGYAGQGNEQYF.

The chain's CDR3 is CAWEKPLARSSYNSPLHF. In DNA, the CDR3 is TGTGCCTGGGAGAAGCCACTCGCAAGGAGCTCCTATAATTCACCCCTCCACTTT. The V call is TRBV30, the J call TRBJ1-6; no clear D. Trimming removed 5 bases from V and 0 bases from J, with 20 bases in between. Germline values: CDR1 GTSNPN, CDR2 SVGIG (reference sequence). This CDR3 comprises 18 residues.

This clone has only one observation. This sequence joins TRBV14 and TRBJ2-2; D remains unclear. Trimming shortened V by 0 bases and J by 4 bases, and 9 bases separated the two germline ends. This CDR3 has 15 amino acids. Germline V gene data show CDR1 as SGHDN and CDR2 as FVKESK. CDR3 sequence (DNA): TGTGCCAGCAGCCAAGATCTGCGTTCCACCGGGGAGCTGTTTTTT. This sequence encodes CASSQDLRSTGELFF.

This clone was observed a few times. This rearrangement joins TRBV28 to TRBJ1-2; tentatively, D is TRBD1 (6 bases). CDR3 length: 14 amino acids. Between the trimmed V and J ends, which lost 4 bases and 5 bases, there was a span of 14 bases. CDR1 MDHEN and CDR2 SYDVKM come from the germline V gene. The CDR3 DNA reads as TGTGCCAGCAGTTCCACAGGGAGATGGTATGGCTACACCTTC. Amino acids: CASSSTGRWYGYTF.